The 7 T cell receptor beta chains presented below share a single source sample, sequenced in a study of T cells and copy number aberrations in small-cell lung cancer. The table came from immunoSEQ multiplex PCR; TCRdb's copy has only in-frame clones and leaves some out. The repertoire holds roughly 750 clones, 70% to 90% seen once, with more than 3% in the top ten. The sequenced sample was tumor tissue. Source of these receptors: a man aged 35-49 years with small cell lung cancer.

This clone showed up just once. This CDR3 is CASSWANEQYF. CDR3 coding DNA: TGTGCCAGCAGCTGGGCGAACGAGCAGTACTTC. V is TRBV6-1 and J is TRBJ2-7; D ambiguous. Germline CDR1 and CDR2: MNHNS and SASEGT. The CDR3 sequence is 11 residues long. Trimming pared 6 bases from V and 5 bases from J, leaving 8 bases between.

V usage is TRBV7-2 and J usage is TRBJ2-5; unclear D gene. This CDR3 spans 12 amino acids. Germline-derived CDR1 and CDR2 are SGHTA and FQGNSA. V shed 4 bases and J shed 0 bases, with 3 bases lying between them. The CDR3 spells CASSWDQETQYF. The CDR3 DNA sequence: TGTGCCAGCAGCTGGGACCAAGAGACCCAGTACTTC. The whole variable domain, remainder taken from reference TRBV7-2 and TRBJ2-5, is GAGVSQSPSNKVTEKGKDVELRCDPISGHTALYWYRQSLGQGLEFLIYFQGNSAPDKSGLPSDRFSAERTGGSVSTLTIQRTQQEDSAVYLCASSWDQETQYFGPGTRLLVL.

The chain joins TRBV6-5 to TRBJ1-2; the match to TRBD1 covers 7 bases. Germline V gives CDR1 MNHEY, CDR2 SVGAGI. The length of the CDR3 is 14 residues. Losses at the gene ends were 5 bases for V and 7 bases for J; bases not matched to a gene: 10. DNA for the CDR3: TGTGCCAGCAGTCCCACCGCTGACAGGGCTGGCTACACCTTC. Protein sequence: CASSPTADRAGYTF.

The chain recombines TRBV18 with TRBJ1-5; no clear D. Germline values: CDR1 KGHSH, CDR2 LQKENI. V lost 3 bases, J lost 2 bases, and 5 bases lay in between. There are 13 residues in the CDR3. Here the CDR3 reads CASSPIGNQPQHF. The CDR3, as DNA: TGTGCCAGCTCACCTATAGGCAATCAGCCCCAGCATTTT.

The chain couples TRBV29-1 to TRBJ1-4, with D perhaps TRBD1 (5 bases). This CDR3 is 13 amino acids long. V lost 0 bases and J lost 8, with 10 bases in between. Germline V gene sequence: CDR1 SQVTM, CDR2 ANQGSEA. The CDR3 here is CSVEERGEEKLFF. Written as DNA, the CDR3 is TGCAGCGTTGAAGAGCGGGGGGAGGAAAAACTGTTTTTT. Together with reference TRBV29-1 and TRBJ1-4, the CDR3 gives the full variable domain: SAVISQKPSRDICQRGTSLTIQCQVDSQVTMMFWYRQQPGQSLTLIATANQGSEATYESGFVIDKFPISRPNLTFSTLTVSNMSPEDSSIYLCSVEERGEEKLFFGSGTQLSVL.

The sample holds one count of this clone. V is TRBV19 and J is TRBJ2-3; 13 bases fit TRBD2. J lost 0 bases, V lost 5 bases, and 8 bases had no gene match. This CDR3 region has 18 residues. The germline CDR1 and CDR2 sequences are LNHDA and SQIVND (reference sequence). The CDR3 sequence: CASSAGLAGVDSTDTQYF. CDR3 nucleotide sequence: TGTGCCAGTAGTGCAGGACTAGCGGGAGTCGATAGCACAGATACGCAGTATTTT.

This chain links TRBV7-9 with TRBJ2-7; D remains ambiguous. The CDR3 has 12 amino acids. Looked up from germline, CDR1 is SEHNR and CDR2 is FQNEAQ (reference sequence). Trimming cost V 3 bases and J 5 bases, with 8 bases left between them. CDR3 sequence reads: CASSLTPHEQYF. CDR3 in DNA: TGTGCCAGCAGCTTGACGCCCCACGAGCAGTACTTC.